This record looks at one TCR beta chain sequence and its context. Its cognate antigen is unknown. This record comes from a study of T cell responses to AZD1222 COVID-19 vaccine. Study-wide results and limits: Every sample of the repertoires postdated the peak T cell response. There were mostly white British donors and more females than males, and clonal diversity was possibly underestimated. Spike-specific TCR breadth and depth went up after people got two AZD1222 doses.

Between the trimmed V and J ends, which lost 3 bases and 0 bases, there was a span of 9 bases. This CDR3 has 14 amino acids. Germline V CDR1 and CDR2: MDHEN, SYDVKM. Clones were sequenced by immunoSEQ multiplex PCR, and TCRdb holds only the in-frame ones, with some missing. The data hold about 120,000 clones, with around 91% observed a single time. The rearrangement links TRBV28 to TRBJ2-7, with no clear D. This receptor was obtained from an adult who received the AZD1222 COVID-19 vaccine. Specimen: peripheral blood, collected 28 days after the second AZD1222 dose. The CDR3 sequence: CASSFDLYSYEQYF. The CDR3 coding sequence is TGTGCCAGCAGTTTTGACCTATACTCCTACGAGCAGTACTTC.